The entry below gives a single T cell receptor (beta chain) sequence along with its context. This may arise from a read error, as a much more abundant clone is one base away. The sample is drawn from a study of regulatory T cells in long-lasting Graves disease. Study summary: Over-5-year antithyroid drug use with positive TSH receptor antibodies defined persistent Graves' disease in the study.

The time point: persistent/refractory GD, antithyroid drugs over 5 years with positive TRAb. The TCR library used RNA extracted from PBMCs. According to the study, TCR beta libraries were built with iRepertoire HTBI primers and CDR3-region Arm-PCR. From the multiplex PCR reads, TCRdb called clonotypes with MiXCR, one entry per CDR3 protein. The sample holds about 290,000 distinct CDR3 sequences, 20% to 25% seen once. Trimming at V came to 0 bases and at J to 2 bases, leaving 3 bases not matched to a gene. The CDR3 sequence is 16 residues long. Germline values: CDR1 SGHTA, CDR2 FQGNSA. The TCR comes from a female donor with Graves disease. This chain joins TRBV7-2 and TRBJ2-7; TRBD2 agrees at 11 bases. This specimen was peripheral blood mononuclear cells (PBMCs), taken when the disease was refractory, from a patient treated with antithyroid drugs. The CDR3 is CASSLANSGRAYEQYF. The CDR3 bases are TGTGCCAGCAGCTTAGCGAATAGCGGGAGGGCCTACGAGCAGTACTTC.